Presented here are 30 T cell receptor beta chains from one specimen sequenced in a study of post-analysis software for immune sequencing data (dated by TCRdb to between 2015 and 2016). What the authors observed across the whole study: Patients showed significantly higher frequencies than controls for about five TRBV segments, among them TRBV5-6, TRBV5-1 and TRBV20-1.

For these receptors, no antigen is known. The receptor library was made with PCR. TCRdb shows the sequencer as Illumina HiSeq 2500. Unique molecular identifiers were incorporated into TCR beta cDNA libraries to reduce PCR and sequencing biases. Using fastp trimming at Q25 and MiXCR clonotype assembly, TCRdb reanalyzed the public sequencing data and kept in-frame beta chains. For every CDR3 protein sequence, its rows merge into one entry that carries the most common genes and DNA. Recorded for this sample are about half a million distinct CDR3 sequences; roughly 45% of them occurred a single time. The ten largest clonotypes hold 12% of the sample. Sequencing was carried out using blood. The receptor set was obtained from a girl under 18 with multiple sclerosis.

This clonotype was seen many times. The chain combines TRBV29-1 with TRBJ2-5; TRBD2 matches 7 bases. Germline lookup yields CDR1 SQVTM and CDR2 ANQGSEA. This CDR3 has 12 residues. V was pared by 4 bases and J by 3 bases, with 2 bases of the junction left unmatched. The CDR3 DNA follows: TGCAGCGTTGGAGGGAGGGAAGAGACCCAGTACTTC. Translated, it gives CSVGGREETQYF.

This clonotype was seen only once. The chain recombines TRBV20-1 with TRBJ2-1; tentatively, D is TRBD1 or TRBD2 (7 bases each). The CDR3 is 19 residues long. The germline V and J ends were trimmed by 0 bases and 6 bases, with 27 bases remaining between them. Germline V gene sequence: CDR1 DFQATT, CDR2 SNEGSKA (reference sequence). The CDR3 region is CSARDWEGAPFGVANEQFF. Here the CDR3 DNA reads TGCAGTGCTAGAGATTGGGAGGGGGCCCCCTTCGGTGTTGCCAATGAGCAGTTCTTC.

The CDR3 DNA follows: TGTGCCAGCAGTTACTCGAAGGGACCTTACAATGAGCAGTTCTTC. It translates to CASSYSKGPYNEQFF. The rearrangement joins TRBV6-5 to TRBJ2-1; D may match TRBD1 or TRBD2 (5 bases each). Germline loops: CDR1 MNHEY, CDR2 SVGAGI. The CDR3 sequence is 15 residues long. V lost 0 bases and J lost 4, with 10 bases in between.

The rearrangement joins TRBV20-1 to TRBJ1-6; D is ambiguous. From germline, CDR1 is DFQATT and CDR2 SNEGSKA (reference sequence). V was shortened by 6 bases and J by 7 bases, with 16 bases between the two germline ends. CDR3 size: 14 residues. CDR3 coding DNA: TGCAGTGCCCGGAGAGGGAGGGAGAATTCACCCCTCCACTTT. It specifies CSARRGRENSPLHF.

The genes are TRBV20-1 and TRBJ2-3, with 13 bases aligning to TRBD2. Germline V CDR1 and CDR2: DFQATT, SNEGSKA (reference sequence). This CDR3 comprises 14 residues. Trimming cost V 4 bases and J 8 bases; bases outside gene matches: 6. The CDR3 spells CSAILAGGPGTQYF. The CDR3 nucleotides read TGCAGTGCTATACTAGCGGGAGGGCCGGGTACGCAGTATTTT.

J is TRBJ2-5 and V is TRBV12-5, with no clear D. The CDR3 totals 12 residues. Trimming removed 6 bases from V and 5 bases from J, with 10 bases in between. Germline lookup yields CDR1 LGHNT and CDR2 FRNRAP. The CDR3 loop is CASGPSEETQYF. The CDR3 bases are TGTGCTAGTGGCCCCAGTGAGGAGACCCAGTACTTC.

In its sample, this clonotype was seen a few times. V gene TRBV5-1 combines with J gene TRBJ2-1, with 8 nucleotides matching TRBD1. This CDR3 is built from 14 residues. Germline V CDR1 and CDR2: SGHRS, YFSETQ. Losses at the gene ends were 7 bases for V and 4 bases for J; bases not matched to a gene: 7. The CDR3 spells CASDRTGNYNEQFF. Here the CDR3 DNA reads TGCGCCAGCGACCGGACAGGGAATTACAATGAGCAGTTCTTC.

Notes on this clonotype: A much larger clone differs by one base, so this may be a read error. The chain joins TRBV6-1 to TRBJ1-2; D call uncertain. The CDR3 is 13 amino acids. Germline lookup yields CDR1 MNHNS and CDR2 SASEGT. The CDR3 reads CASSPLGHYDYTF. The DNA of the CDR3 is TGTGCCAGCAGCCCTCTCGGGCATTATGACTACACCTTC.

The chain carries TRBV29-1 and TRBJ1-2; TRBD1 is a possible D gene (5 bases). Between the trimmed V and J ends, which lost 3 bases and 4 bases, there was a span of 9 bases. Germline V lookup: CDR1 SQVTM, CDR2 ANQGSEA. The CDR3 totals 12 residues. The CDR3 sequence: CSVDSGTYGYTF. CDR3 in DNA: TGCAGCGTTGACTCGGGGACCTATGGCTACACCTTC.

About this clonotype itself: One end of the junction varies from germline; a read error may be responsible. V and J are TRBV5-1 and TRBJ2-1, with D possibly being TRBD1 (6 bases). This CDR3 is 15 amino acids long. Germline values: CDR1 SGHRS, CDR2 YFSETQ. The CDR3: CASSLGGGVYDEQFF. CDR3 nucleotides: TGCGCCAGCAGCTTGGGAGGGGGAGTCTACGATGAGCAGTTCTTC. The full variable domain, its missing parts supplied by reference TRBV5-1 and TRBJ2-1, is KAGVTQTPRYLIKTRGQQVTLSCSPISGHRSVSWYQQTPGQGLQFLFEYFSETQRNKGNFPGRFSGRQFSNSRSEMNVSTLELGDSALYLCASSLGGGVYDEQFFGPGTRLTVL.

Comments on this clonotype: Given a much more abundant clone one base away, this may be a read error. The CDR3 loop is CASSQAQETQYF. DNA of the CDR3: TGTGCCAGCAGCCAGGCCCAAGAGACCCAGTACTTC. The V gene is TRBV3-1, the J gene TRBJ2-5; D is ambiguous. The V gene lost 3 bases and the J gene lost 1 base, with 3 bases spanning the gap. Germline V CDR1 and CDR2: LGHDT, YNNKEL (reference sequence). This CDR3 has 12 amino acids.

This clonotype showed up just a few times. V is TRBV12-3 or TRBV12-4 and J is TRBJ1-5, with D perhaps matching TRBD1 (5 bases). This CDR3 is 15 amino acids long. With 2 bases removed from V and 6 bases from J, the gap between germline ends came to 14 bases. The CDR3 loop reads CASSLSGRAVQPQHF. The CDR3 DNA is TGTGCCAGCAGTTTATCAGGCAGGGCGGTTCAGCCCCAGCATTTT.

The CDR3 DNA sequence: TGCGCCAGCAGCTTGGCTCAGGGAGGAGGCTACGAGCAGTACTTC. Its protein product is CASSLAQGGGYEQYF. The J gene is TRBJ2-7, the V gene TRBV5-1; D possibly corresponds to TRBD2 (6 bases). V was clipped by 0 bases and J by 3 bases, with 13 bases between them. Germline V gene data show CDR1 as SGHRS and CDR2 as YFSETQ. The CDR3 has 15 amino acids.

In the case of this clonotype: One end of the junction is discordant with germline, which a read error may explain. J is TRBJ2-6 and V is TRBV7-9, with D possibly TRBD1 on 6 matching bases. Germline-derived CDR1 and CDR2 are SEHNR and FQNEAQ (reference sequence). CDR3 length equals 17 residues. The CDR3, as DNA: TGTGCCGGCCGTCCTCGGGACACCGTCTCTGGGGCCAACGTCCGGACTTTC. It encodes CAGRPRDTVSGANVRTF. The full variable domain, in which reference TRBV7-9 and TRBJ2-6 provide the parts outside the CDR3, is DTGVSQNPRHKITKRGQNVTFRCDPISEHNRLYWYRQTLGQGPEFLTYFQNEAQLEKSRLLSDRFSAERPKGSFSTLEIQRTEQGDSAMYLCAGRPRDTVSGANVRTFGAGSRLTVL.

This clonotype came up a few times. The chain combines TRBV12-3 or TRBV12-4 with TRBJ2-1, with TRBD2 matching 9 bases. The CDR3 has 16 amino acids. J lost 1 base, V lost 4 bases, and 5 bases had no gene match. Written as DNA, the CDR3 is TGTGCCAGCAGTTCTCCGACTAGCGGATCCTACAATGAGCAGTTCTTC. Translating it yields CASSSPTSGSYNEQFF.

The chain is built from TRBV9 and TRBJ1-2; TRBD1 matches 7 bases. Germline CDR1 and CDR2: SGDLS and YYNGEE. The CDR3 is 14 residues long. After removal of 0 bases from V and 8 bases from J, the junction contained 7 bases not matched to a gene. The CDR3 is CASSVGTGAEGYTF. In DNA, the CDR3 is TGTGCCAGCAGCGTAGGTACAGGGGCGGAGGGCTACACCTTC.

There are many counts of this clonotype. The J gene is TRBJ2-4, the V gene TRBV13; 7 nucleotides match TRBD1. The CDR3 consists of 14 residues. V lost 5 bases and J lost 6; bases outside the gene matches: 7. Germline lookup yields CDR1 PRHDT and CDR2 FYEKMQ (reference sequence). The CDR3 here is CASSPGQAGNIQYF. The CDR3 nucleotides read TGTGCCAGCAGCCCCGGACAGGCGGGAAACATTCAGTACTTC.

The chain links TRBV9 to TRBJ2-1; 7 bases map to TRBD2. Germline-derived CDR1 and CDR2 are SGDLS and YYNGEE. With V trimmed by 0 bases and J by 8 bases, 8 bases remained unmatched. The CDR3 has 15 amino acids. The chain's CDR3 is CASSVAGGPWDEQFF. The CDR3 nucleotides read TGTGCCAGCAGCGTAGCGGGAGGCCCCTGGGATGAGCAGTTCTTC.

The chain's CDR3 is CASSQSLATRKNQETQYF. The DNA of the CDR3 is TGTGCCAGCAGTCAGAGTCTAGCGACCCGAAAGAATCAAGAGACCCAGTACTTC. This chain connects TRBV27 to TRBJ2-5; perhaps TRBD2 as D (6 bases). Germline V gives CDR1 MNHEY, CDR2 SMNVEV (reference sequence). Trimming shortened V by 5 bases and J by 2 bases, and 24 bases separated the two germline ends. This CDR3 contains 18 residues.

The chain recombines TRBV27 with TRBJ1-2, with no clear D. CDR3 length: 14 amino acids. Germline V gene lookup returns CDR1 MNHEY and CDR2 SMNVEV (reference sequence). V was clipped by 4 bases and J by 0 bases, with 9 bases between them. CDR3: CASSSGQPNYGYTF. The CDR3 nucleotides read TGTGCCAGCAGTTCCGGGCAACCTAACTATGGCTACACCTTC.

This clonotype was seen more than once but under ten times. The rearrangement joins TRBV3-1 to TRBJ2-7; D unresolved. The CDR3 covers 14 residues. V was cut by 0 bases and J by 0 bases, with 6 bases left in between. Germline V gene sequence: CDR1 LGHDT, CDR2 YNNKEL (reference sequence). The CDR3 DNA reads as TGTGCCAGCAGCCAAGACCTAGGCTCCTACGAGCAGTACTTC. Its translation is CASSQDLGSYEQYF.

This clonotype was detected only a few times. This chain links TRBV6-2 or TRBV6-3 with TRBJ2-5, with 7 bases that match TRBD1. The J call may be faulty, since TRBJ2-7 better matches the DNA end. CDR3 size: 14 residues. Per germline, CDR1 MNHEY and CDR2 SVGEGT. CDR3 coding DNA: TGTGCCAGCAGGCGTACAGGGGTCTCGAGCGAGCAGTACTTC. This sequence encodes CASRRTGVSSEQYF.

This CDR3 is CASSVNRGTGANVLTF. The CDR3 DNA follows: TGTGCCAGCAGCGTAAACAGGGGCACTGGGGCCAACGTCCTGACTTTC. V and J are TRBV13 and TRBJ2-6, with 7 positions matching TRBD1. Germline trimming cut 5 bases from V and 2 bases from J; bases unmatched to any gene: 6. Germline values: CDR1 PRHDT, CDR2 FYEKMQ (reference sequence). The CDR3 loop spans 16 amino acids. Supplemented by reference TRBV13 and TRBJ2-6, the full variable domain reads AAGVIQSPRHLIKEKRETATLKCYPIPRHDTVYWYQQGPGQDPQFLISFYEKMQSDKGSIPDRFSAQQFSDYHSELNMSSLELGDSALYFCASSVNRGTGANVLTFGAGSRLTVL.

This chain links TRBV3-1 with TRBJ2-7, with TRBD2 matching over 9 bases. Germline values: CDR1 LGHDT, CDR2 YNNKEL (reference sequence). The CDR3 is made up of 18 amino acids. V was pared by 1 base and J by 3 bases, with 13 bases of the junction left unmatched. The CDR3 here is CASSQVSLAGFGYYEQYF. CDR3 nucleotide sequence: TGTGCCAGCAGCCAAGTATCGCTAGCGGGGTTCGGGTACTACGAGCAGTACTTC.

The chain joins TRBV29-1 to TRBJ2-1; TRBD2 might be the D (5 bases). Germline values: CDR1 SQVTM, CDR2 ANQGSEA. Trimming took off 7 bases at V and 4 bases at J, with 20 bases between the two ends. The CDR3 covers 15 residues. CDR3 in amino acids: CSAPPTGGPYNEQFF. The DNA of the CDR3 is TGCAGCGCACCGCCGACTGGCGGGCCTTACAATGAGCAGTTCTTC.

The gene calls are TRBV4-2 and TRBJ1-5; D ambiguous. CDR3 size: 17 residues. From germline, CDR1 is LGHNA and CDR2 YNFKEQ. V was pared by 1 base and J by 0 bases, with 13 bases between. Here the CDR3 reads CASSQAPDHYSNQPQHF. The CDR3 DNA sequence: TGTGCCAGCAGCCAAGCCCCAGACCATTATAGCAATCAGCCCCAGCATTTT.

This clonotype was counted only a few times. The V and J genes are TRBV5-1 and TRBJ1-5; 10 nucleotides agree with TRBD1. Looked up from germline, CDR1 is SGHRS and CDR2 is YFSETQ. The CDR3 loop spans 15 amino acids. V was pared by 4 bases and J by 7 bases, with 8 bases of the junction left unmatched. The CDR3 sequence: CASSVDRGLGQPQHF. The DNA for the CDR3 is TGCGCCAGCAGCGTCGACAGGGGGCTTGGGCAGCCCCAGCATTTT. The entire variable domain, with the rest obtained from reference TRBV5-1 and TRBJ1-5, is as follows: KAGVTQTPRYLIKTRGQQVTLSCSPISGHRSVSWYQQTPGQGLQFLFEYFSETQRNKGNFPGRFSGRQFSNSRSEMNVSTLELGDSALYLCASSVDRGLGQPQHFGDGTRLSIL.

The chain employs TRBV19 and TRBJ2-3, with TRBD2 identical over 8 bases. Germline loops: CDR1 LNHDA, CDR2 SQIVND (reference sequence). The length of the CDR3 is 17 residues. With 3 bases clipped from V and 6 bases from J, the junction kept 14 bases outside the gene matches. The DNA for the CDR3 is TGTGCCAGTAGTATCCGGGGGGGATCCGGAGAGAGGGATACGCAGTATTTT. The encoded protein is CASSIRGGSGERDTQYF.

The chain combines TRBV24-1 with TRBJ1-1; D not resolved. This CDR3 has 11 residues. Looked up from germline, CDR1 is KGHDR and CDR2 is SFDVKD. The V gene lost 3 bases and the J gene lost 7 bases, with 5 bases spanning the gap. The CDR3 reads CATSDTVEAFF. The CDR3 region has the DNA TGTGCCACCAGTGATACGGTTGAAGCTTTCTTT.

The J gene is TRBJ1-1, the V gene TRBV29-1, with D possibly matching TRBD1 (5 bases). The V gene's germline CDR1 is SQVTM and CDR2 ANQGSEA. V dropped 2 bases and J dropped 2 bases, with 9 bases sitting between them. The CDR3 totals 13 residues. The CDR3 nucleotides are TGCAGCGTTGAAAAGCAGGGTAACACTGAAGCTTTCTTT. It yields the protein CSVEKQGNTEAFF.